The rows below give T cell receptor beta chains drawn from one sample of a study of T cells after posttransplantation cyclophosphamide. Here immunoSEQ multiplex PCR was the method, and the copy in TCRdb shows in-frame clones only, minus some. The repertoire holds around 66,000 clones, 80% to 95% seen once, with about 3% in the top ten. Sequenced: PBMCs. These receptors were taken from a young woman in good health and a related stem cell transplant donor. Each CDR3 is given without its conserved first and last residue.

CDR3 length | V gene | CDR3 protein
12 | TRBV11-2 | ASSRTWMAGELF
12 | TRBV30 | AWSELGANTEAF
12 | TRBV28 | ASSSPGKGERMF
16 | TRBV2 | ASSPTGLGSSGANVLT
14 | TRBV28 | ASSSTGIKIQETQY
14 | TRBV6-4 | ASSDLAGVQPSEQY
12 | TRBV10-3 | AIKKQGEGYGYT
12 | TRBV6-1 | ASGNREMRYGYT
13 | TRBV6-5 | ASSPTASTNEKLF
13 | TRBV4-3 | ASSQVVRGTDTQY
12 | TRBV7-9 | ASSSNRGNTEAF
13 | TRBV6-1 | ASSEAVSSGNTIY
18 | TRBV30 | AWSVPGQGNAIISGNTIY
14 | TRBV6-1 | ASSEVTGVSYQPQH